The 27 T cell receptor beta chains presented below share a single source sample, sequenced in a study of early T cells in non-severe SARS-CoV-2 infection. TCRdb reanalysed the 5' RACE reads using MiXCR and keeps one entry per CDR3 protein. The sample lists tens of thousands of distinct CDR3 sequences; around 10% were seen once. The sequencing sample was made of whole blood. All receptors come from an adult who was a healthcare worker with PCR-confirmed SARS-CoV-2 infection or an uninfected control (not recorded which).

This clonotype was found a few times. This chain connects TRBV20-1 to TRBJ1-3; D is unclear. This CDR3 has 14 residues. Germline CDR1 reads DFQATT; CDR2 reads SNEGSKA (reference sequence). The ends were cut back, 1 base at V and 2 bases at J, with 9 bases in the middle. CDR3: CSARVRGAGNTIYF. The CDR3 coding sequence is TGCAGTGCTAGAGTTCGCGGGGCTGGAAACACCATATATTTT.

The rearrangement joins TRBV4-1 to TRBJ1-2; D possibly corresponds to TRBD1 (5 bases). V lost 0 bases and J lost 8, with 19 bases in between. The germline V gene has CDR1 MGHRA and CDR2 YSYEKL. This CDR3 is built from 16 residues. CDR3 residues: CASSQEGNTIRGGYTF. In DNA form, the CDR3 reads TGCGCCAGCAGCCAAGAAGGAAACACCATAAGGGGAGGCTACACCTTC.

This clonotype was detected ten times or more. V usage is TRBV6-5 and J usage is TRBJ1-6; D remains ambiguous. The CDR3 extends over 14 amino acids. With 4 bases removed from V and 10 bases from J, the gap between germline ends came to 14 bases. CDR1 is MNHEY and CDR2 is SVGAGI in the germline V gene. The CDR3 DNA reads TGTGCCAGCAGTTTCCCGGCCACGGGCTCACCCCTCCACTTT. Residues: CASSFPATGSPLHF.

This clonotype was recorded at least ten times. V and J are TRBV12-3 or TRBV12-4 and TRBJ2-6, with 9 bases that match TRBD1. The CDR3 is 17 amino acids. V gave up 4 bases and J gave up 4 bases; unmatched junction bases: 8. CDR3 coding DNA: TGTGCCAGCAGTTCGGGACAGGGCACTACCGGGGCCAACGTCCTGACTTTC. Its protein is CASSSGQGTTGANVLTF.

This clonotype appeared many times. The chain links TRBV29-1 to TRBJ2-7; 8 bases match TRBD1. Germline CDR1 is SQVTM and CDR2 is ANQGSEA. This CDR3 has 12 residues. V lost 5 bases, J lost 6 bases, and 6 bases stayed unmatched. The CDR3 bases are TGCAGCGTTAGGACAGGGCGAGGCGAGCAGTACTTC. Translated: CSVRTGRGEQYF.

This clonotype was observed a handful of times. The V call is TRBV20-1, the J call TRBJ2-3; D remains ambiguous. The CDR3 covers 17 residues. From germline, CDR1 is DFQATT and CDR2 SNEGSKA (reference sequence). V was clipped by 0 bases and J by 7 bases, with 23 bases between them. The CDR3 here is CSARDGYRARHSNTQYF. As DNA, the CDR3 is TGCAGTGCTAGAGATGGGTACCGGGCCCGACACAGTAATACGCAGTATTTT.

This clonotype occurred many times. The V call is TRBV3-1, the J call TRBJ2-7; D is possibly TRBD2 (5 bases). Trimming shortened V by 5 bases and J by 6 bases, and 11 bases separated the two germline ends. The CDR3 length is 12 residues. CDR1 is LGHDT and CDR2 is YNNKEL in the germline V gene (reference sequence). CDR3: CASSSRGIEQYF. In nucleotides, the CDR3 is TGTGCCAGCAGCTCCCGGGGAATCGAGCAGTACTTC.

Many counts were recorded for this clonotype. The V gene is TRBV5-1, the J gene TRBJ1-2, with D possibly being TRBD1 (6 bases). Germline CDR1 is SGHRS and CDR2 is YFSETQ. The V end lost 4 bases, the J end lost 4 bases, and 11 bases lay between the germline ends. The CDR3 spans 13 residues. The CDR3 DNA sequence: TGCGCCAGCAGCACCGGACAGCCCTATGGCTACACCTTC. This codes for CASSTGQPYGYTF. Using reference TRBV5-1 and TRBJ1-2 for the parts outside the CDR3, the full variable domain is KAGVTQTPRYLIKTRGQQVTLSCSPISGHRSVSWYQQTPGQGLQFLFEYFSETQRNKGNFPGRFSGRQFSNSRSEMNVSTLELGDSALYLCASSTGQPYGYTFGSGTRLTVV.

This clonotype has a handful of counts. The chain couples TRBV5-1 to TRBJ1-3; D remains ambiguous. The length of the CDR3 is 16 residues. CDR1 and CDR2 (germline): SGHRS, YFSETQ. V was trimmed by 1 base and J by 3 bases, leaving 14 bases between them. CDR3 nucleotide sequence: TGCGCCAGCAGCTTGATCCCAGATGGCAATGGAAACACCATATATTTT. It encodes CASSLIPDGNGNTIYF.

This clonotype was counted at least ten times. The V call is TRBV19, the J call TRBJ2-1; 14 nucleotides line up with TRBD2. There are 16 residues in the CDR3. In germline, CDR1 is LNHDA, CDR2 SQIVND (reference sequence). Unmatched junction bases numbered 4, after V lost 4 bases and J lost 5 bases. CDR3 amino acids: CASSTRTSGRNNEQFF. The CDR3, as DNA: TGTGCCAGTAGTACTCGGACTAGCGGGAGGAACAATGAGCAGTTCTTC.

The CDR3 loop reads CASSFDRFNVQYF. The CDR3 DNA follows: TGTGCCAGCAGCTTTGACAGGTTTAACGTTCAGTACTTC. The gene calls are TRBV13 and TRBJ2-4; possible D gene TRBD1, 6 bases. Trimming pared 3 bases from V and 11 bases from J, leaving 14 bases between. Germline lookup yields CDR1 PRHDT and CDR2 FYEKMQ (reference sequence). CDR3 length equals 13 residues. Looking up the rest from reference TRBV13 and TRBJ2-4 gives the full variable domain: AAGVIQSPRHLIKEKRETATLKCYPIPRHDTVYWYQQGPGQDPQFLISFYEKMQSDKGSIPDRFSAQQFSDYHSELNMSSLELGDSALYFCASSFDRFNVQYFGAGTRLSVL.

This clonotype was observed at least ten times. The chain joins TRBV7-6 to TRBJ2-2, with D maybe TRBD2 (5 bases). Trimming stripped 2 bases from V and 2 bases from J, with 12 bases between. Germline CDR1 and CDR2: SGHVS and FNYEAQ. The CDR3 is made up of 16 amino acids. The CDR3 protein is CASSLPSGLNTGELFF. Written as DNA, the CDR3 is TGTGCCAGCAGCTTACCGTCAGGACTTAACACCGGGGAGCTGTTTTTT.

This clonotype was counted at least ten times. This rearrangement joins TRBV10-3 to TRBJ2-5, with 9 bases lining up with TRBD1. From germline, CDR1 is ENHRY and CDR2 SYGVKD. V gave up 3 bases and J gave up 1 base; unmatched junction bases: 15. CDR3 length: 19 amino acids. CDR3 protein: CAISERGIETGGPQETQYF. The DNA of the CDR3 is TGTGCCATCAGTGAAAGGGGGATCGAGACAGGGGGACCCCAAGAGACCCAGTACTTC.

This clonotype was detected ten times or more. This chain uses TRBV11-2 with TRBJ2-3, with D perhaps TRBD1 (6 bases). Germline CDR1 SGHAT, CDR2 FQNNGV. CDR3 length: 16 amino acids. Trimming shortened V by 4 bases and J by 6 bases, and 20 bases separated the two germline ends. CDR3 sequence: CASSSPGRAGADTQYF. CDR3 coding DNA: TGTGCCAGCAGCTCCCCCGGGCGGGCAGGGGCGGATACGCAGTATTTT.

This rearrangement joins TRBV29-1 to TRBJ2-5; 11 bases fit TRBD2. Per the germline V gene, CDR1 is SQVTM and CDR2 is ANQGSEA. This CDR3 comprises 12 residues. The J segment lost 5 bases and the V segment lost 7 bases, leaving 3 bases of the junction unmatched. The CDR3 protein is CSARLAGETQYF. The DNA for the CDR3 is TGCAGCGCCAGACTAGCGGGGGAGACCCAGTACTTC. Full variable domain (outside the CDR3, taken from reference TRBV29-1 and TRBJ2-5): SAVISQKPSRDICQRGTSLTIQCQVDSQVTMMFWYRQQPGQSLTLIATANQGSEATYESGFVIDKFPISRPNLTFSTLTVSNMSPEDSSIYLCSARLAGETQYFGPGTRLLVL.

V gene TRBV16 combines with J gene TRBJ1-5; 8 nucleotides align to TRBD1. There are 15 residues in the CDR3. V lost 4 bases, J lost 1 base, and 3 bases stayed unmatched. Germline V gives CDR1 KGHSY, CDR2 FQNENV. CDR3 sequence (DNA): TGTGCCAGCAGCCTCCGGGACAGGAGCAATCAGCCCCAGCATTTT. Protein product: CASSLRDRSNQPQHF.

The gene calls are TRBV9 and TRBJ2-5; 9 positions match TRBD2. This CDR3 has 16 amino acids. Trimming removed 0 bases from V and 4 bases from J; junction bases left unmatched: 7. Germline V gene lookup returns CDR1 SGDLS and CDR2 YYNGEE. CDR3 DNA sequence: TGTGCCAGCAGCGTAGATCGGCGGGAGGGAGGAGAGACCCAGTACTTC. Translation: CASSVDRREGGETQYF.

The sample holds a few counts of this clonotype. J is TRBJ1-1 and V is TRBV12-3 or TRBV12-4; no clear D gene. V lost 2 bases, J lost 1 base, and 8 bases lay in between. This CDR3 region has 14 residues. CDR3 protein: CASSLLVRNTEAFF. The CDR3 nucleotides read TGTGCCAGCAGTTTATTGGTTAGGAACACTGAAGCTTTCTTT.

This clonotype has a count of ten or more. J is TRBJ1-3 and V is TRBV5-1; D may be TRBD1 (5 bases). The V end lost 2 bases, the J end lost 1 base, and 10 bases lay between the germline ends. This CDR3 has 15 amino acids. CDR1 and CDR2 from the germline V gene are SGHRS and YFSETQ. CDR3 sequence (DNA): TGCGCCAGCAGCTTACAGGATTCTTCTGGAAACACCATATATTTT. It codes for CASSLQDSSGNTIYF.

The genes are TRBV20-1 and TRBJ2-3, with 12 bases aligning to TRBD2. This CDR3 is built from 18 residues. The V gene end was trimmed by 3 bases and the J gene end by 2 bases; junction bases not matched to a gene: 12. Germline values: CDR1 DFQATT, CDR2 SNEGSKA (reference sequence). The CDR3 sequence is CSARTAGTSGGITDTQYF. CDR3 nucleotides: TGCAGTGCTAGGACGGCGGGAACTAGCGGGGGGATCACAGATACGCAGTATTTT.

This clonotype occurred many times. This sequence joins TRBV12-3 or TRBV12-4 and TRBJ2-7, with 8 nucleotides matching TRBD2. V dropped 6 bases and J dropped 0; count of bases not matched to a gene: 7. The CDR3 sequence is 15 residues long. CDR3 nucleotide sequence: TGTGCCAGCAGCGGGGCGGGAGGCCGCTCCTACGAGCAGTACTTC. It yields the protein CASSGAGGRSYEQYF.

The chain has TRBV29-1 and TRBJ2-2, with D perhaps TRBD2 (5 bases). The CDR3 contains 12 residues. Germline lookup yields CDR1 SQVTM and CDR2 ANQGSEA. Between the trimmed V and J ends, which lost 6 bases and 5 bases, there was a span of 10 bases. The CDR3 sequence: CSVGRRTGELFF. CDR3 DNA: TGCAGCGTCGGAAGGAGGACCGGGGAGCTGTTTTTT.

This chain links TRBV20-1 with TRBJ1-5, with 10 bases lining up with TRBD1. V trimming: 0 bases; J trimming: 3 bases; junction bases outside the gene matches: 5. The CDR3 extends over 16 amino acids. Per the germline V gene, CDR1 is DFQATT and CDR2 is SNEGSKA (reference sequence). CDR3 bases: TGCAGTGCTAGAGACGGACAGGGGGGAGTCAATCAGCCCCAGCATTTT. Translated, it gives CSARDGQGGVNQPQHF.

This clonotype was counted at least ten times. This chain connects TRBV5-6 to TRBJ2-1, with D tentatively TRBD2 (6 bases). Trimming removed 0 bases at V and 2 bases at J, with 12 bases between. Germline lookup yields CDR1 SGHDT and CDR2 YYEEEE. This CDR3 spans 16 amino acids. The chain's CDR3 is CASSLDGGVTYNEQFF. The CDR3 nucleotides are TGTGCCAGCAGCTTGGACGGGGGAGTTACCTACAATGAGCAGTTCTTC.

This clonotype appeared many times. The chain joins TRBV2 to TRBJ2-5, with 7 bases aligning to TRBD1. Trimming cost V 5 bases and J 5 bases; bases outside gene matches: 8. The length of the CDR3 is 14 residues. CDR1 and CDR2 from the germline V gene are SNHLY and FYNNEI. The CDR3 coding sequence is TGTGCCAGCAGTCGACAGGGAAGTGGGGAGACCCAGTACTTC. Amino acids: CASSRQGSGETQYF. Full variable domain (remainder filled in from reference TRBV2 and TRBJ2-5): EPEVTQTPSHQVTQMGQEVILRCVPISNHLYFYWYRQILGQKVEFLVSFYNNEISEKSEIFDDQFSVERPDGSNFTLKIRSTKLEDSAMYFCASSRQGSGETQYFGPGTRLLVL.

The chain employs TRBV10-3 and TRBJ1-5; D is uncertain. This CDR3 is built from 13 residues. V lost 3 bases, J lost 5 bases, and 8 bases lay in between. Per the germline V gene, CDR1 is ENHRY and CDR2 is SYGVKD. This CDR3 reads CAISDSSYQPQHF. As DNA, the CDR3 is TGTGCCATCAGTGACTCGTCCTATCAGCCCCAGCATTTT.

This clonotype occurred many times. The rearrangement joins TRBV2 to TRBJ2-2, with D perhaps matching TRBD2 (5 bases). CDR1 and CDR2 from the germline V gene are SNHLY and FYNNEI. Trimming pared 7 bases from V and 2 bases from J, leaving 8 bases between. The CDR3 contains 13 residues. Here the CDR3 DNA reads TGTGCCAGCAAAGCGGAAAACACCGGGGAGCTGTTTTTT. Amino acids: CASKAENTGELFF.